The entry below describes one T cell receptor beta chain. Its antigen remains unidentified. This specimen comes from a study of T cell responses to AZD1222 COVID-19 vaccine. The study's findings and limits: Researchers took repertoire samples only after the peak T cell response had come. Researchers report vaccine-associated CD4 TCRs spanning spike, with dominance at 160-218 and 743-854. Baseline seropositives among AZD1222 recipients totaled only five to seven.

TCRdb's copy holds only in-frame clones and misses some; the assay was immunoSEQ multiplex PCR. The data contain about 93,000 clones, roughly 90% of them singletons. The CDR3 is 14 residues long. Per the germline V gene, CDR1 is SGHRS and CDR2 is YFSETQ. Trimming cost V 3 bases and J 0 bases, with 9 bases left between them. The clonotype originates from an adult in good health. Specimen: peripheral blood, collected on day 0 of MenACWY control vaccination. The genes are TRBV5-1 and TRBJ1-1; D is ambiguous. CDR3 DNA sequence: TGCGCCAGCAGCTCCCCAAATTTGAACACTGAAGCTTTCTTT. It encodes CASSSPNLNTEAFF.